These T cell receptor beta chains were read from a single sample in a study of blood T cell repertoires in COVID-19. Generated by immunoSEQ multiplex PCR, the TCRdb table keeps only in-frame clones and is missing some. The profile shows around 200,000 clones, 70% to 90% of them singletons. Sequences were obtained from peripheral blood. Receptors originate from a woman aged 80 or older with acute or convalescent COVID-19. Each CDR3 is given with its conserved first and last residue. D genes are given only for firm matches. Clone sizes are given selectively: once, few, many, or a class where the clone is expanded.

TRBD1	TRBV3-1/TRBV3-2	-	TRBJ1-1	CASSQGQTNTEAFF	TGTGCCAGCAGCCAGGGACAGACGAACACTGAAGCTTTCTTT
-	TRBV6-1	-	TRBJ2-4	CASSERGILAKNIQYF	TGTGCCAGCAGTGAAAGAGGGATCCTAGCCAAAAACATTCAGTACTTC
TRBD1	TRBV28	few	TRBJ1-6	CASGTGGSPLHF	TGTGCCAGTGGGACAGGGGGTTCACCCCTCCACTTT
TRBD2	TRBV29-1	-	TRBJ2-3	CSIRYLADRTDTQYF	TGCAGCATACGATATCTAGCGGACCGCACAGATACGCAGTATTTT
-	TRBV6-5	-	TRBJ2-5	CASSYSGSQETQYF	TGTGCCAGCAGTTACTCTGGCAGCCAAGAGACCCAGTACTTC
TRBD1	TRBV11-3	-	TRBJ1-1	CASSRGQGGNTEAFF	TGTGCCAGCAGCAGAGGACAGGGGGGAAACACTGAAGCTTTCTTT
TRBD1	TRBV11-3	-	TRBJ1-5	CASNLGDRVCNQPQHF	TGTGCCAGCAATTTGGGGGACAGGGTATGTAATCAGCCCCAGCATTTT
TRBD1	TRBV19	-	TRBJ2-1	CASRDSSYNEQFF	TGTGCCTCCCGGGACAGCTCCTACAATGAGCAGTTCTTC
TRBD2	TRBV27	-	TRBJ2-5	CASCGLAGGRETQYF	TGTGCCAGTTGCGGATTAGCGGGAGGGCGTGAGACCCAGTACTTC
-	TRBV29-1	-	TRBJ2-6	CSVVQTAYSGANVLTF	TGCAGCGTCGTCCAGACAGCTTACTCTGGGGCCAACGTCCTGACTTTC
-	TRBV11-2	few	TRBJ1-2	CASSPPAFRVTYGYTF	TGTGCCAGCAGCCCCCCGGCCTTCAGGGTGACCTATGGCTACACCTTC
-	TRBV9	-	TRBJ2-3	CASSVDGGRRDTQYF	TGTGCCAGCAGCGTAGATGGGGGCAGGAGGGATACGCAGTATTTT
TRBD2	TRBV10-3	-	TRBJ2-1	CAISGTEGLAGWKGNEQFF	TGTGCCATCAGTGGAACTGAGGGACTAGCGGGATGGAAGGGGAATGAGCAGTTCTTC
-	TRBV11-2	-	TRBJ2-7	CASSLVYRDNYEQYF	TGTGCCAGCAGCTTAGTTTACCGGGATAACTACGAGCAGTACTTC
-	TRBV28	-	TRBJ2-5	CASSPWGGAGETQYF	TGTGCCAGCAGTCCCTGGGGGGGGGCAGGAGAGACCCAGTACTTC
TRBD2	TRBV7-6	once	TRBJ2-3	CASSFWTSGTDTQYF	TGTGCCAGCAGCTTCTGGACTAGTGGGACAGATACGCAGTATTTT
-	TRBV5-1	-	TRBJ2-7	CASSRGAAYEQYF	TGCGCCAGCAGTAGGGGCGCCGCCTACGAGCAGTACTTC
TRBD2	TRBV3-1/TRBV3-2	-	TRBJ2-3	CASSQTLLAGGITDTQYF	TGTGCCAGCAGCCAAACTCTACTAGCGGGAGGGATCACAGATACGCAGTATTTT
-	TRBV2	-	TRBJ1-6	CASSYMRQHTSPLHF	TGTGCCAGCAGTTATATGCGACAACATACTTCACCCCTCCACTTT
TRBD1	TRBV11-3	few	TRBJ1-1	CASSSGTGTMNTEAFF	TGTGCCAGCAGCTCGGGGACAGGGACTATGAACACTGAAGCTTTCTTT
-	TRBV7-2	-	TRBJ1-2	CASSPQGVLNYGYTF	TGTGCCAGCAGTCCACAGGGCGTCCTTAACTATGGCTACACCTTC
-	TRBV19	-	TRBJ2-2	CASSTSAGGNTGELFF	TGTGCCAGTAGTACCTCTGCCGGAGGGAACACCGGGGAGCTGTTTTTT
TRBD1	TRBV9	-	TRBJ2-3	CASSVGRGTDTQYF	TGTGCCAGCAGCGTGGGCAGGGGGACAGATACGCAGTATTTT
-	TRBV2	-	TRBJ2-5	CASQAGSRTQYF	TGTGCCAGCCAAGCGGGTAGTAGGACCCAGTACTTC
-	TRBV12-3/TRBV12-4	-	TRBJ1-6	CASSPRQTSPLHF	TGTGCCAGCAGTCCTCGACAGACTTCACCCCTCCACTTT
TRBD1	TRBV7-2	-	TRBJ2-1	CASSFQGGLSYNEQFF	TGTGCCAGCAGCTTTCAAGGGGGCCTCTCCTACAATGAGCAGTTCTTC
-	TRBV10-1	-	TRBJ2-1	CASNSADNEQFF	TGCGCCAGCAATAGCGCTGACAATGAGCAGTTCTTC
TRBD1	TRBV7-9	-	TRBJ2-7	CASSSGTGGSYEQYF	TGTGCCAGCAGCTCCGGGACAGGGGGCTCGTACGAGCAGTACTTC
TRBD2	TRBV7-6	-	TRBJ2-3	CASSFGRGLADTDTQYF	TGTGCCAGCAGCTTTGGCAGAGGACTAGCGGACACAGATACGCAGTATTTT
-	TRBV19	-	TRBJ2-6	CASTPALGRGANVLTF	TGTGCCAGTACCCCGGCATTGGGCCGTGGGGCCAACGTCCTGACTTTC
-	TRBV12-3/TRBV12-4	few	TRBJ2-7	CASSSLRVSEQYF	TGTGCCAGCAGTTCCCTCAGGGTGAGCGAGCAGTACTTC
-	TRBV6-1	-	TRBJ1-4	CASSEIGGVAEKLFF	TGTGCCAGCAGTGAAATCGGAGGGGTCGCTGAAAAACTGTTTTTT
TRBD1	TRBV6-5	-	TRBJ1-2	CASSLYRGPDYGYTF	TGTGCCAGCAGCTTATACAGGGGGCCGGACTATGGCTACACCTTC
TRBD1	TRBV5-1	-	TRBJ2-7	CASSLWTGDYEQYF	TGCGCCAGCAGCTTGTGGACAGGGGACTACGAGCAGTACTTC
TRBD1	TRBV6-5	-	TRBJ2-7	CASSNTGVQQYF	TGTGCCAGCAGTAACACAGGGGTTCAGCAGTACTTC
TRBD2	TRBV18	-	TRBJ2-1	CASSRTSDSSYNEQFF	TGTGCCAGCTCAAGGACTAGCGATAGCTCCTACAATGAGCAGTTCTTC
-	TRBV7-2	-	TRBJ1-5	CASSFLGVGNQPQHF	TGTGCCAGCAGCTTTCTTGGAGTCGGCAATCAGCCCCAGCATTTT
TRBD2	TRBV7-3	-	TRBJ2-5	CASSLNKGSGREETQYF	TGTGCCAGCAGCTTAAACAAAGGTAGCGGGAGGGAAGAGACCCAGTACTTC
-	TRBV19	-	TRBJ1-2	CASSNSYGYTF	TGTGCCAGTAGTAACTCATATGGCTACACCTTC
TRBD2	TRBV7-8	-	TRBJ2-7	CASSARTSAGYEQYF	TGTGCCAGCAGCGCTAGGACTAGCGCAGGGTACGAGCAGTACTTC
-	TRBV10-1	-	TRBJ1-1	CASSEKVQGEAFF	TGCGCCAGCAGTGAAAAAGTACAGGGAGAAGCTTTCTTT
TRBD2	TRBV6-2/TRBV6-3	-	TRBJ2-1	CASSYLGLAGVPSYNEQFF	TGTGCCAGCAGTTACTTGGGACTAGCGGGAGTTCCATCTTACAATGAGCAGTTCTTC